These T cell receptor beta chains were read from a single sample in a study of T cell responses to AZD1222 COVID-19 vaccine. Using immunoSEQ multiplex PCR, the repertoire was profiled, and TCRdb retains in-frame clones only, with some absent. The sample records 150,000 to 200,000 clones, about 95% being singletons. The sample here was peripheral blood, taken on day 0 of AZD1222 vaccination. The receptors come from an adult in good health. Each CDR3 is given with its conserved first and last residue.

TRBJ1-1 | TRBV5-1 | CASRPGGEKNTEAFF
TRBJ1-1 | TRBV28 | CASQRGRWIAFF
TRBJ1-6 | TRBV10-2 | CASRGVGIDNSPLHF
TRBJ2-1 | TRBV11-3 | CASSARLAGYNEQFF
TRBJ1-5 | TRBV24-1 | CATSDSGRGLGSNQPQHF
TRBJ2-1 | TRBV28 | CASSYTTPLNEQFF
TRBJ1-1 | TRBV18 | CASSLPGEAFF
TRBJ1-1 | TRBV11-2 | CASSGGGQEAFF
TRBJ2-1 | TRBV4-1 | CASSHWPLPRGSYNEQFF
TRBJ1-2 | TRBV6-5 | CATGVAAPYGYTF
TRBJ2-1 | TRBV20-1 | CSAIPYNEQFF
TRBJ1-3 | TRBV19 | CASRQAGNTIYF
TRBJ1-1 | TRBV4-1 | CASSQVARNTEAFF
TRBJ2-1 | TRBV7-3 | CASSPSGTSVNEQFF
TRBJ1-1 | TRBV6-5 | CASSLGVLGTEAFF
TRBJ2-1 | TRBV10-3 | CAMSSLGEASSYNEQFF
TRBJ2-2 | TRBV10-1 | CASSPNIDREVTGELFF
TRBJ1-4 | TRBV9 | CASSANPLGVEKLFF
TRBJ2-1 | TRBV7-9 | CASDRGGNEQFF
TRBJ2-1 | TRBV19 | CASSLMNTDSSYNEQFF
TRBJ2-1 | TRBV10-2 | CAIVRGLAGYYNEQFF
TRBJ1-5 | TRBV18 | CASSPGDPGQPQHF
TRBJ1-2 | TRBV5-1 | CASRGQTNYGYTF
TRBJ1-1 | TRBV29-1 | CSVVTGDGGEAFF
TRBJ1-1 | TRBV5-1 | CASSYTGSEAFF
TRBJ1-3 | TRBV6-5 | CASSYSNSGNTIYF
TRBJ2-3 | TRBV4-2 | CASSQGPDTTDTQYF
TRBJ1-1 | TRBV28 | CASRGGNTEAFF
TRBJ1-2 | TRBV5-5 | CASSNDRGYGYTF
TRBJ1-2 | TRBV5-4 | CASSVDLVGAGYTF
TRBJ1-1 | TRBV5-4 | CASSFGLMSGSNTEAFF
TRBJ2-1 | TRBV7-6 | CASSLGHSSYNEQFF
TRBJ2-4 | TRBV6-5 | CASSPGHKNIQYF
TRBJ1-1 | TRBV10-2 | CASSVGGGTEAFF
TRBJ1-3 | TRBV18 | CASSPPGARYSGNTIYF
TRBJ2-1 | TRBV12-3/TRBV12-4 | CASSSGLSNEQFF
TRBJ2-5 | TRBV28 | CASSFRSQETQYF
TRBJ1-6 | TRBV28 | CASRPQVSPLHF